The rows below give T cell receptor beta chains drawn from one sample of a study of cytomegalovirus exposure and HLA in healthy donors. Profiled with immunoSEQ multiplex PCR; TCRdb holds only in-frame clones, not every one. The sample carries more than 90,000 clones, roughly 69% recorded once. The sequencing input was PBMCs. These receptors were obtained from a woman between 25 and 40 years old in good health and CMV-seronegative. Each CDR3 is given with its conserved first and last residue. D genes are given only for firm matches. Expanded clones get a size class; other rows say once, few or many, or leave the size out.

V gene	clone size	J gene	D gene	CDR3 length	CDR3 protein	CDR3 DNA
TRBV6-4	.	TRBJ1-2	TRBD1	13	CASSDTGDYGYTF	TGTGCCAGCAGCGATACAGGGGACTATGGCTACACCTTC
TRBV5-1	few	TRBJ2-5	.	15	CASSSLPGTQETQYF	TGCGCCAGCAGCTCCCTTCCGGGAACCCAGGAGACCCAGTACTTC
TRBV19	few	TRBJ2-4	.	17	CASSIDLTSHPPGIQYF	TGTGCCAGTAGTATAGATCTAACTAGCCACCCCCCTGGCATTCAGTACTTC
TRBV18	once	TRBJ2-1	.	15	CASSPLASSYNEQFF	TGTGCCAGCTCACCACTAGCCAGCTCCTACAATGAGCAGTTCTTC
TRBV5-1	.	TRBJ2-3	TRBD1	14	CASRDGTATDTQYF	TGCGCCAGCAGAGATGGGACAGCCACAGATACGCAGTATTTT
TRBV7-8	medium-sized	TRBJ2-7	.	13	CASSMRQEYEQYF	TGTGCCAGCAGCATGAGACAGGAGTACGAGCAGTACTTC
TRBV7-2	few	TRBJ2-7	.	16	CASSQDVPGSAYEQYF	TGCGCCAGCAGCCAAGATGTACCGGGATCAGCCTACGAGCAGTACTTC
TRBV7-2	few	TRBJ2-7	.	15	CASSYTQGGGYEQYF	TGTGCCAGCAGCTACACCCAGGGAGGAGGTTACGAGCAGTACTTC
TRBV18	few	TRBJ1-4	.	16	CASSPRGGVAGEKLFF	TGTGCCAGCTCACCACGAGGCGGGGTAGCCGGTGAAAAACTGTTTTTT
TRBV4-3	.	TRBJ2-2	TRBD1	15	CASSQVQGDTGELFF	TGCGCCAGCAGCCAAGTCCAGGGGGACACCGGGGAGCTGTTTTTT
TRBV6-1	.	TRBJ2-1	TRBD2	15	CASSEASGSYNEQFF	TGTGCCAGCAGTGAAGCTAGCGGGAGTTACAATGAGCAGTTCTTC
TRBV4-2	.	TRBJ2-1	TRBD2	16	CASSQDRTRATNEQFF	TGTGCCAGCAGCCAAGATCGGACTAGGGCGACCAATGAGCAGTTCTTC
TRBV28	.	TRBJ1-1	TRBD1	14	CASSPGQRNTEAFF	TGTGCCAGCAGTCCGGGACAGAGGAACACTGAAGCTTTCTTT
TRBV5-1	.	TRBJ2-5	.	12	CASSLQQETQYF	TGCGCCAGCAGCTTACAACAAGAGACCCAGTACTTC
TRBV7-6	few	TRBJ2-1	TRBD1	16	CASSAKTGGSYNEQFF	TGTGCCAGCAGCGCTAAAACAGGGGGCTCCTACAATGAGCAGTTCTTC
TRBV11-2	once	TRBJ2-5	TRBD1	18	CASRRPGTGVGFQETQYF	TGTGCCAGCAGACGGCCCGGGACAGGGGTTGGATTCCAAGAGACCCAGTACTTC
TRBV2	.	TRBJ1-6	.	15	CASSARTATDSPLHF	TGTGCCAGCAGTGCGAGGACAGCAACGGATTCACCCCTCCACTTT
TRBV28	.	TRBJ1-2	.	11	CASSAGYGYTF	TGTGCCAGCAGCGCGGGGTACGGCTACACCTTC
TRBV7-2	.	TRBJ2-7	TRBD1	15	CASSSRDRGMNEQYF	TGTGCCAGCAGCTCCCGGGACAGGGGTATGAACGAGCAGTACTTC
TRBV18	few	TRBJ1-1	.	15	CASSLNRPPGTEAFF	TGTGCCAGCTCTCTCAATCGACCCCCGGGCACTGAAGCTTTCTTT
TRBV7-3	few	TRBJ2-7	.	13	CASSSLPGYEQYF	TGTGCCAGCAGCTCCTTGCCGGGCTACGAGCAGTACTTC
TRBV2	.	TRBJ1-1	.	13	CASRLGENTEAFF	TGTGCCAGCCGTTTAGGGGAGAACACTGAAGCTTTCTTT
TRBV28	.	TRBJ2-3	TRBD1	13	CASSLLSGTAQYF	TGTGCCAGCAGCTTGTTGTCCGGGACAGCGCAGTATTTT
TRBV19	.	TRBJ2-3	TRBD1	15	CASSMQTGLTDTQYF	TGTGCCAGTAGCATGCAGACAGGGCTCACAGATACGCAGTATTTT
TRBV5-1	.	TRBJ1-5	TRBD1	14	CASSPGTGDQPQHF	TGCGCCAGCAGCCCGGGGACAGGGGACCAGCCCCAGCATTTT
TRBV9	.	TRBJ2-2	TRBD2	13	CASSPRGGGELFF	TGTGCCAGCAGCCCCCGCGGGGGCGGGGAGCTGTTTTTT
TRBV28	.	TRBJ2-7	.	12	CASSLPGFEQYF	TGTGCCAGCAGTCTCCCAGGGTTCGAGCAGTACTTC
TRBV4-3	.	TRBJ1-6	.	15	CASSEGPTGHSPLHF	TGCGCCAGCAGCGAAGGACCAACAGGGCATTCACCCCTCCACTTT
TRBV9	.	TRBJ1-3	.	14	CASSDTDSGNTIYF	TGTGCCAGCAGCGATACAGACTCTGGAAACACCATATATTTT
TRBV6-7	.	TRBJ2-7	.	17	CASSYVLRGLGLYEQYF	TGTGCCAGCAGTTACGTCCTCCGGGGTCTTGGCCTCTACGAGCAGTACTTC
TRBV5-6	.	TRBJ2-7	TRBD2	16	CASSPTGSGREYEQYF	TGTGCCAGCAGCCCCACGGGGAGCGGGAGAGAATACGAGCAGTACTTC
TRBV19	once	TRBJ1-4	TRBD1	15	CASSRPGQSNEKLFF	TGTGCCAGTAGCCGGCCGGGACAGTCAAATGAAAAACTGTTTTTT
TRBV19	few	TRBJ2-7	TRBD1	15	CASSPSGTGLYEQYF	TGTGCCAGTAGCCCCTCCGGGACAGGGCTCTACGAGCAGTACTTC
TRBV27	few	TRBJ2-7	.	15	CASSEKQGYSYEQYF	TGTGCCAGCAGTGAGAAACAGGGTTACTCCTACGAGCAGTACTTC
TRBV19	.	TRBJ2-3	TRBD1	14	CASRDRGSTDTQYF	TGTGCCAGTAGGGACAGGGGGTCCACAGATACGCAGTATTTT
TRBV15	.	TRBJ2-6	TRBD1	16	CATSSDRGSGANVLTF	TGTGCCACCAGCAGTGACAGGGGCTCCGGGGCCAACGTCCTGACTTTC
TRBV6-1	.	TRBJ1-5	.	13	CASGRSSNQPQHF	TGTGCCAGCGGTCGCAGTAGCAATCAGCCCCAGCATTTT
TRBV2	.	TRBJ2-6	.	14	CASSGTPGANVLTF	TGTGCCAGCAGTGGGACTCCTGGGGCCAACGTCCTGACTTTC
TRBV28	few	TRBJ2-3	TRBD1	18	CASSLNSGTAESTDTQYF	TGTGCCAGCAGTCTTAACTCCGGGACAGCAGAAAGCACAGATACGCAGTATTTT
TRBV4-1	few	TRBJ2-5	TRBD1	16	CASSRENRGSAETQYF	TGCGCCAGCAGCCGAGAGAACAGGGGATCCGCGGAGACCCAGTACTTC
TRBV2	.	TRBJ2-1	.	13	CASSENTYNEQFF	TGTGCCAGCAGTGAAAACACCTACAATGAGCAGTTCTTC
TRBV2	few	TRBJ1-2	TRBD1	16	CASSEALQGENYGYTF	TGTGCCAGCAGTGAAGCATTACAGGGGGAGAACTATGGCTACACCTTC
TRBV7-9	.	TRBJ1-2	.	14	CASSLVRPLYGYTF	TGTGCCAGCAGCTTAGTCAGGCCGCTCTATGGCTACACCTTC
TRBV4-1	.	TRBJ2-6	.	16	CASSHPGATGANVLTF	TGCGCCAGCAGCCATCCAGGGGCTACGGGGGCCAACGTCCTGACTTTC
TRBV29-1	.	TRBJ2-1	.	12	CSVSLFSNEQFF	TGCAGCGTTTCCCTTTTTTCCAATGAGCAGTTCTTC
TRBV2	.	TRBJ1-4	.	13	CASSEWENEKLFF	TGTGCCAGCAGTGAGTGGGAGAATGAAAAACTGTTTTTT